Given below is one T cell receptor (beta chain) in context. Its cognate antigen is unknown. These data come from a study of cytomegalovirus exposure and HLA in healthy donors. Study observations and caveats: The study dropped some indistinguishable V segments, TRBV6-2 and TRBV6-3 among them. Available immune exposure information was restricted to CMV serostatus only. Later analysis revealed greater clonal expansion in HLA-associated TCR beta chains than in equally common others.

13 Jbeta primers and 60 Vbeta primers were used for the PCR. The data were produced by immunoSEQ multiplex PCR, yet TCRdb's version contains in-frame clones alone and is incomplete. The sample comprises 100,000 to 150,000 clones, 60% to 85% of which are singletons, and roughly 1.8% rests with the top ten. Per the germline V gene, CDR1 is SGHAT and CDR2 is FQNNGV. The V and J ends lost 1 base and 5 bases respectively, with 14 bases between them. The CDR3 is 15 residues long. The chain is built from TRBV11-2 and TRBJ2-5, with D possibly being TRBD2 (6 bases). The receptor was isolated from a woman between 40 and 50 years old in good health and CMV-seronegative. Sequencing was done on a sample of PBMCs. CDR3 DNA sequence: TGTGCCAGCAGCTTAGTAGCCGGGGGAAGCGAGACCCAGTACTTC. This gives the protein CASSLVAGGSETQYF.